The clone carrying this T cell receptor (beta chain) was picked up a small number of times. Its antigen is undetermined. This entry belongs to a study of identical twins. After template switching added a universal primer site, the resulting cDNA carried unique molecular identifiers. TCRdb re-derived calls from the 5' RACE reads in MiXCR, one entry per CDR3 protein. The sample contains a few hundred thousand distinct CDR3 sequences, approximately 10% of which appear only once. Broader study findings: With monozygotic twins, out-of-frame TCR alpha sharing exceeded what models estimated.

This CDR3 comprises 15 residues. Germline lookup yields CDR1 DFQATT and CDR2 SNEGSKA (reference sequence). Trimming removed 6 bases from V and 1 base from J, with 17 bases in between. The J gene is TRBJ2-3, the V gene TRBV20-1; no firm D call. The clonotype was recovered from a man aged 45-65 years in good health. Sequencing was performed on memory T cells sorted from blood. This CDR3 reads CSAHPGRQRTDTQYF. Here the CDR3 DNA reads TGCAGTGCCCACCCCGGAAGACAACGCACAGATACGCAGTATTTT.